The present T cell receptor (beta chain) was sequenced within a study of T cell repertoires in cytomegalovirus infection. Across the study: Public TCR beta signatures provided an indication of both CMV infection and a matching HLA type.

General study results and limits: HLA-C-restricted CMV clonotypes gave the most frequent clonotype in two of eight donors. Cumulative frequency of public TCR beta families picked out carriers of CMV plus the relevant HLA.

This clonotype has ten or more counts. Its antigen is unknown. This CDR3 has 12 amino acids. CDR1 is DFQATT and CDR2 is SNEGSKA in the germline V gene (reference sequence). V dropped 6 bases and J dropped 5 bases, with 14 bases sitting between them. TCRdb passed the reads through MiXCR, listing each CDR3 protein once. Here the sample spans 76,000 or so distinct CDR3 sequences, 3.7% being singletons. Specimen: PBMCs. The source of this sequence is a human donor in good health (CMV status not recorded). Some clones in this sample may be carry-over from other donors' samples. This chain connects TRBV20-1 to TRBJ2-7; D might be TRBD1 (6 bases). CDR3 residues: CSAVQGRDEQYF. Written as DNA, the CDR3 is TGCAGTGCCGTACAGGGTCGAGACGAGCAGTACTTC.